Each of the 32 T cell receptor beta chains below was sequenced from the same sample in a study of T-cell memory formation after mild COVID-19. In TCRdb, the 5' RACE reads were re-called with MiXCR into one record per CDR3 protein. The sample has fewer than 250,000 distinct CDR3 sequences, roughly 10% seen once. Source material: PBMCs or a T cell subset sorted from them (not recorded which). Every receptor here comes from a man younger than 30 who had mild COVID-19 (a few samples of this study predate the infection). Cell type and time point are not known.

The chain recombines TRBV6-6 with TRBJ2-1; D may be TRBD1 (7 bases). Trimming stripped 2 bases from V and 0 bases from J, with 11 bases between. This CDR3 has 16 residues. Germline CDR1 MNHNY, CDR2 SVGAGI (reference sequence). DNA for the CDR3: TGTGCCAGCAGTTACCCAGGGGGGATCTCCTACAATGAGCAGTTCTTC. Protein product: CASSYPGGISYNEQFF.

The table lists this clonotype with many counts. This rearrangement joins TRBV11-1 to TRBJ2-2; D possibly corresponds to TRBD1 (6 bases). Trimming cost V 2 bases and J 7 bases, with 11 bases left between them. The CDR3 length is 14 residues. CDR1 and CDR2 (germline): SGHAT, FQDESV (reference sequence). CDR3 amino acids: CASSLFRQDGELFF. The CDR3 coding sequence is TGTGCCAGCAGCTTATTCCGACAGGACGGGGAGCTGTTTTTT.

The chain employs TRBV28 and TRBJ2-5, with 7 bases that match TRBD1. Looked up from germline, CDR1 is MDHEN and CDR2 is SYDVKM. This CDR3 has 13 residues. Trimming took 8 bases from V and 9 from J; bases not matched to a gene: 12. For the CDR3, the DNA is TGTGCCAGCGGGCAGGGGGTAGTGTTGGCCCAGTACTTC. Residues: CASGQGVVLAQYF. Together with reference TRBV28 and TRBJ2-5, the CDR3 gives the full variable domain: DVKVTQSSRYLVKRTGEKVFLECVQDMDHENMFWYRQDPGLGLRLIYFSYDVKMKEKGDIPEGYSVSREKKERFSLILESASTNQTSMYLCASGQGVVLAQYFGPGTRLLVL.

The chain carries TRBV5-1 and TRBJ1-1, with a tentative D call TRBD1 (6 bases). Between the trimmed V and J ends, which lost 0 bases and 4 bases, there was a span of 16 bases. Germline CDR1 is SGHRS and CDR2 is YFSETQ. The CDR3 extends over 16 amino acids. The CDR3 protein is CASSLVGGAGPTEAFF. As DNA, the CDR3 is TGCGCCAGCAGCTTGGTGGGGGGCGCTGGACCCACTGAAGCTTTCTTT.

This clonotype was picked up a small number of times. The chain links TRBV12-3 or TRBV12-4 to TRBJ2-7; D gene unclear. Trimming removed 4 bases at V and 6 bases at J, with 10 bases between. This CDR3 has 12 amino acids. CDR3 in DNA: TGTGCCAGCAGTTCAAAGGGAACCGAGCAGTACTTC. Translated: CASSSKGTEQYF.

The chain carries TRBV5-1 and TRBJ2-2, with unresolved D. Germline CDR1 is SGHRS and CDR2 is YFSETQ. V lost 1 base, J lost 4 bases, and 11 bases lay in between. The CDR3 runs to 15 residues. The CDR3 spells CASSLNGPGTGELFF. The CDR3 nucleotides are TGCGCCAGCAGCTTGAACGGGCCCGGCACCGGGGAGCTGTTTTTT.

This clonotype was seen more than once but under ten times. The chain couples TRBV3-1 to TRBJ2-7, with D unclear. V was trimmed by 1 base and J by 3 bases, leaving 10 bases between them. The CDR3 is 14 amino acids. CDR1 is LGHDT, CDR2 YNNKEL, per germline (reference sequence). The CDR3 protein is CASSQAYGVYEQYF. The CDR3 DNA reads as TGTGCCAGCAGCCAAGCCTATGGGGTCTACGAGCAGTACTTC.

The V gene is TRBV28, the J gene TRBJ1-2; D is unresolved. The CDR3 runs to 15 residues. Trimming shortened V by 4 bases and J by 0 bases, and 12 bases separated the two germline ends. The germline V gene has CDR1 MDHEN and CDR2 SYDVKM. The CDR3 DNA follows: TGTGCCAGCAGTTCTCTCTCGGGCCCTAACTATGGCTACACCTTC. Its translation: CASSSLSGPNYGYTF.

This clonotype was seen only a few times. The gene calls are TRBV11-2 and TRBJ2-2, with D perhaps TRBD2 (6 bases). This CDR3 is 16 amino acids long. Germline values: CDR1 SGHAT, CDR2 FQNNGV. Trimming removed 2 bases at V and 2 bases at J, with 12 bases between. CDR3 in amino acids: CASSLYRAGNTGELFF. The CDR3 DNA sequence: TGTGCCAGCAGCTTATACCGAGCGGGCAACACCGGGGAGCTGTTTTTT.

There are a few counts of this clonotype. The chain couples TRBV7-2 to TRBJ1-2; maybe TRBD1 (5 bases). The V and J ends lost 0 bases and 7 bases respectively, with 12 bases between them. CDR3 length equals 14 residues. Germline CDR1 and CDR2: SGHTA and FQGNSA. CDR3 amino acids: CASSLAQGSRGYTF. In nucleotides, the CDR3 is TGTGCCAGCAGCTTAGCCCAGGGATCGCGTGGCTACACCTTC.

The CDR3 DNA reads as TGCAGTGCTAAAAGGGGGGGGACAGCGAATCAGCCCCAGCATTTT. This translates into CSAKRGGTANQPQHF. This chain links TRBV20-1 with TRBJ1-5, with 7 bases identical to TRBD1. CDR1 is DFQATT, CDR2 SNEGSKA, per germline (reference sequence). This CDR3 is built from 15 residues. Trimming took 4 bases from V and 4 from J; bases not matched to a gene: 10.

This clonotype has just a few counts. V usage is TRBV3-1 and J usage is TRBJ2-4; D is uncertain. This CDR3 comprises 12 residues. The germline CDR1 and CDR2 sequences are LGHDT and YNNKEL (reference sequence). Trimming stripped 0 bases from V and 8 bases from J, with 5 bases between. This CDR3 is CASSQDFHIQYF. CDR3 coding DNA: TGTGCCAGCAGCCAAGATTTTCACATTCAGTACTTC.

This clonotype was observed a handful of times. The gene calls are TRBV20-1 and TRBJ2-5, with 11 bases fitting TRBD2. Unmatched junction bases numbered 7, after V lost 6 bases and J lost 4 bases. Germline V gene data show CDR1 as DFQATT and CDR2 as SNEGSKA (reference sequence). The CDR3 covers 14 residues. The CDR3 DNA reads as TGCAGTGCCGATAGCGGGGGGGCAGTAGAGACCCAGTACTTC. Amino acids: CSADSGGAVETQYF.

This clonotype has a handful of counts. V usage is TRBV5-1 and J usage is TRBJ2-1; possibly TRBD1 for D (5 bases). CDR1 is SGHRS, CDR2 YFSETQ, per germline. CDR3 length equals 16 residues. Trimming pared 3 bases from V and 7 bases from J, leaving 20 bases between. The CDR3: CASSSVSTVWGNEQFF. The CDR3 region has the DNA TGCGCCAGCAGCTCGGTATCGACAGTCTGGGGAAATGAGCAGTTCTTC.

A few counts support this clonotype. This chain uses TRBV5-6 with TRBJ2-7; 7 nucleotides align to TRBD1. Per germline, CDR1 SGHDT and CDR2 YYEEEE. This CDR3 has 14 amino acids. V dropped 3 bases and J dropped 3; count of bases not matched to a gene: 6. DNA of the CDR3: TGTGCCAGCAGCTATCCGGGACAGCTCTACGAGCAGTACTTC. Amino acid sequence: CASSYPGQLYEQYF.

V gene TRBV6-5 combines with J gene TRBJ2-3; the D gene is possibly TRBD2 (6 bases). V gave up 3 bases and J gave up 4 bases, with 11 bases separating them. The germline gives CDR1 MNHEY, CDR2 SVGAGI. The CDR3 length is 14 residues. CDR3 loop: CASSYQGGPDTQYF. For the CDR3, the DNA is TGTGCCAGCAGTTATCAGGGAGGCCCAGATACGCAGTATTTT.

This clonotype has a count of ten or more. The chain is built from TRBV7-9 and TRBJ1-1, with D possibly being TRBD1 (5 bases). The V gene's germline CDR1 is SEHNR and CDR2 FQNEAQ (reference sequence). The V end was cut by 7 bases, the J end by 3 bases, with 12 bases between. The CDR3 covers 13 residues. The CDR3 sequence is CASNFGGDTEAFF. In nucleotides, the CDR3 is TGTGCCAGCAATTTCGGGGGGGACACTGAAGCTTTCTTT.

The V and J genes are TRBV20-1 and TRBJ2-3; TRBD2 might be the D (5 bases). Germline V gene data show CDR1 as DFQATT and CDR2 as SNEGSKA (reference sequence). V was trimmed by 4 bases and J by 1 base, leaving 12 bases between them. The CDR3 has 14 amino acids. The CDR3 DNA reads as TGCAGTGCTAAAGAGGGAACCGGCACAGATACGCAGTATTTT. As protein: CSAKEGTGTDTQYF.

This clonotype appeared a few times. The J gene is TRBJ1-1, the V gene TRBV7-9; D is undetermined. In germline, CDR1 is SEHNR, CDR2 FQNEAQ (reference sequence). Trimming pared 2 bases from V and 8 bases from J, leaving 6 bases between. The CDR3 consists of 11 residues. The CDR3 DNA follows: TGTGCCAGCAGCTTACCCTCGGAAGCTTTCTTT. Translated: CASSLPSEAFF.

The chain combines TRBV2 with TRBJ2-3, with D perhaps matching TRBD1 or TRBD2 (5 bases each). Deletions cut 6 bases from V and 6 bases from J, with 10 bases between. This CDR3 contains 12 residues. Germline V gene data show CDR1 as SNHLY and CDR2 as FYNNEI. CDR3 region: CASRGWGDTQYF. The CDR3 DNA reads TGTGCCAGCAGAGGCTGGGGGGATACGCAGTATTTT.

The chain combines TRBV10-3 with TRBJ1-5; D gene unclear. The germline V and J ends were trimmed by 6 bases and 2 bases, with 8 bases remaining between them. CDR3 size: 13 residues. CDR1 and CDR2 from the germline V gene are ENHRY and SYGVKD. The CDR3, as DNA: TGTGCCATCAGCGCCGGAGGCAATCAGCCCCAGCATTTT. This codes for CAISAGGNQPQHF.

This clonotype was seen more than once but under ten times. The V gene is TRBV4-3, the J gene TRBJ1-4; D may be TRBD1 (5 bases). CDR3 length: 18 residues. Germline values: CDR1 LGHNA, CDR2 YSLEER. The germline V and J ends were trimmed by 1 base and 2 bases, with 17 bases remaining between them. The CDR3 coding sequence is TGCGCCAGCAGCCAAGCCCCGGTGAGGGGTGACACTAATGAAAAACTGTTTTTT. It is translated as CASSQAPVRGDTNEKLFF.

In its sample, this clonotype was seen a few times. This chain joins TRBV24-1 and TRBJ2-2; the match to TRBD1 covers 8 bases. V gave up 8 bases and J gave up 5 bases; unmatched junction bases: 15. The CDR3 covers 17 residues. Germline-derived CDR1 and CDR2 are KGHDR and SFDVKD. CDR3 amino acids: CATTSARTGLTTGELFF. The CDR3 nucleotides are TGTGCCACCACCTCCGCGAGGACAGGGTTGACGACCGGGGAGCTGTTTTTT.

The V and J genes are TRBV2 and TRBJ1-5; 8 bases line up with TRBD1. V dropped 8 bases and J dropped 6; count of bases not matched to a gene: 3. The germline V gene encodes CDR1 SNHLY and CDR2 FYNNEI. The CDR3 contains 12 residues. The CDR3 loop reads CASDRGGQPQHF. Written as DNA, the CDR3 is TGTGCCAGCGACAGGGGAGGTCAGCCCCAGCATTTT.

The CDR3 coding sequence is TGTGCCAGCAGCACCACCGGGGTAGCCAAAAACATTCAGTACTTC. Translated, it gives CASSTTGVAKNIQYF. V gene TRBV6-5 combines with J gene TRBJ2-4, with D perhaps matching TRBD2 (5 bases). The ends were cut back, 6 bases at V and 0 bases at J, with 12 bases in the middle. There are 15 residues in the CDR3. Germline values: CDR1 MNHEY, CDR2 SVGAGI.

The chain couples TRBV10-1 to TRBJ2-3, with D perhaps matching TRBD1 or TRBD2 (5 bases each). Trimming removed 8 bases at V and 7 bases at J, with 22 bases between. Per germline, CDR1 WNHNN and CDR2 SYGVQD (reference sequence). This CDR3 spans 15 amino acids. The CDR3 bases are TGCGCCAGCGGACGAGGGGACCTGTTGCCTTATACGCAGTATTTT. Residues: CASGRGDLLPYTQYF.

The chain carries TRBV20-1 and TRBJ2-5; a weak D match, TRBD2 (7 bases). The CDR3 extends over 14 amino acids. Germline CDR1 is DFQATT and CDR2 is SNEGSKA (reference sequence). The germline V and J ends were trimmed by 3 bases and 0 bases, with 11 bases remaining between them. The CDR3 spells CSASRGGNQETQYF. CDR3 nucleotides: TGCAGTGCTAGTAGGGGGGGAAACCAAGAGACCCAGTACTTC.

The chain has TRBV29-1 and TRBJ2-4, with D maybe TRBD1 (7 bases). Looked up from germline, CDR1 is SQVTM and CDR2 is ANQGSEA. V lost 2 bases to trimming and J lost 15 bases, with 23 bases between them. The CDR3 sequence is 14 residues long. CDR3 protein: CSVERRDSRDRGYF. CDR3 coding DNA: TGCAGCGTTGAAAGGAGGGATTCTCGGGACAGAGGGTACTTC.

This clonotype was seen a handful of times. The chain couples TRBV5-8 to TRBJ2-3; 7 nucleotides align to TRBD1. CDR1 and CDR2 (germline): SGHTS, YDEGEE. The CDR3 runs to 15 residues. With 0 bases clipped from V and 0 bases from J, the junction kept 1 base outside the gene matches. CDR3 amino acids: CASSLEGASTDTQYF. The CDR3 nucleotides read TGTGCCAGCAGCTTGGAGGGGGCTAGCACAGATACGCAGTATTTT.

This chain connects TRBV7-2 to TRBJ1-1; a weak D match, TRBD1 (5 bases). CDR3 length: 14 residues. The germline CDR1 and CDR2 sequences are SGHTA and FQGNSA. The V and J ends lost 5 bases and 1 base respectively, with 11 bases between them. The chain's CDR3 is CASSAGIANTEAFF. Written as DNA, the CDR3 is TGTGCCAGCAGCGCAGGGATAGCGAACACTGAAGCTTTCTTT.

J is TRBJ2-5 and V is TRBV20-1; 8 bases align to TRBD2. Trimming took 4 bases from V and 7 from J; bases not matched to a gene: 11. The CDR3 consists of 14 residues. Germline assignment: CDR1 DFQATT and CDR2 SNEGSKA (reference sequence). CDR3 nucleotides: TGCAGTGCTACCGGGACTAGGGGTTTAGGGACCCAGTACTTC. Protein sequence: CSATGTRGLGTQYF.

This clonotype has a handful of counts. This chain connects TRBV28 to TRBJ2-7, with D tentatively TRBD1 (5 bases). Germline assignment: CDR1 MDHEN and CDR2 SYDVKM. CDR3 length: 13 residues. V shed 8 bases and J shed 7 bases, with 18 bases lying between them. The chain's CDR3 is CASGIGVLREQYV. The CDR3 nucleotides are TGTGCCAGCGGGATAGGGGTTCTTCGGGAGCAGTACGTC.